Following are 26 T cell receptor beta chains from one sample sequenced in a study of cytomegalovirus exposure and HLA in healthy donors. The table came from immunoSEQ multiplex PCR; TCRdb's copy has only in-frame clones and leaves some out. The data contain approximately 180,000 clones, 86% of them singletons. Material for sequencing was PBMCs. The receptors were sampled from a woman aged 18 to 35 in good health and CMV-seronegative.

The J gene is TRBJ2-3, the V gene TRBV27, with D maybe TRBD2 (5 bases). Germline V lookup: CDR1 MNHEY, CDR2 SMNVEV (reference sequence). Trimming left V 5 bases short and J 3 bases short, with 15 bases between. CDR3 length: 15 residues. Written as DNA, the CDR3 is TGTGCCAGCAGTCTCCAGGACTCCCTTACAGATACGCAGTATTTT. It translates to CASSLQDSLTDTQYF.

This sequence joins TRBV10-3 and TRBJ2-7; 7 bases fit TRBD2. The CDR3 is 16 amino acids. Germline CDR1 is ENHRY and CDR2 is SYGVKD. The junction had 6 bases not matched to a gene; V was cut back by 1 base and J by 0 bases. CDR3 region: CAISEFWDYSSYEQYF. In DNA, the CDR3 is TGTGCCATCAGTGAGTTTTGGGACTATAGCTCCTACGAGCAGTACTTC.

The chain combines TRBV6-6 with TRBJ2-7; 11 positions match TRBD2. J gave up 0 bases and V 4 bases, and 5 bases lay outside the gene matches. CDR3 length equals 16 residues. The germline V gene has CDR1 MNHNY and CDR2 SVGAGI (reference sequence). CDR3 sequence (DNA): TGTGCCAGCAGTTCACCACTAGCGGGGGTCTCCTACGAGCAGTACTTC. Translating gives CASSSPLAGVSYEQYF.

This chain connects TRBV19 to TRBJ1-1, with 7 bases lining up with TRBD1. The trim removed 2 bases at V and 4 bases at J, leaving 4 bases unmatched. CDR3 length equals 14 residues. Germline CDR1 and CDR2: LNHDA and SQIVND (reference sequence). Here the CDR3 DNA reads TGTGCCAGTAGTATAAGGGGGCATGGCACTGAAGCTTTCTTT. It codes for CASSIRGHGTEAFF.

The chain carries TRBV20-1 and TRBJ1-1, with D unclear. V was pared by 3 bases and J by 4 bases, with 6 bases between. The CDR3 is 11 residues long. CDR1 is DFQATT and CDR2 is SNEGSKA in the germline V gene (reference sequence). The CDR3 DNA is TGCAGTGCTAGTGTCTTCACTGAAGCTTTCTTT. Its translation: CSASVFTEAFF.

The chain has TRBV10-1 and TRBJ1-1, with TRBD1 matching over 9 bases. This CDR3 has 14 amino acids. With V trimmed by 6 bases and J by 1 base, 3 bases remained unmatched. Germline CDR1 reads WNHNN; CDR2 reads SYGVQD (reference sequence). CDR3 bases: TGCGCCAGCAGAGAGGACAGGGGGAACACTGAAGCTTTCTTT. Protein sequence: CASREDRGNTEAFF.

The V and J genes are TRBV10-1 and TRBJ1-1; maybe TRBD1 (6 bases). The CDR3 is made up of 15 amino acids. Germline V gene sequence: CDR1 WNHNN, CDR2 SYGVQD (reference sequence). Trimming stripped 4 bases from V and 8 bases from J, with 20 bases between. The CDR3 region has the DNA TGCGCCAGCAGTGTAGGGGGTGGTTCGAGTTCCGAAGCTTTCTTT. It translates to CASSVGGGSSSEAFF.

The V and J genes are TRBV18 and TRBJ2-7; possibly TRBD1 for D (6 bases). Per the germline V gene, CDR1 is KGHSH and CDR2 is LQKENI. Deletions cut 2 bases from V and 3 bases from J, with 8 bases between. The CDR3 has 13 residues. The DNA of the CDR3 is TGTGCCAGCTCACCAGGGGGCCACTACGAGCAGTACTTC. Its protein is CASSPGGHYEQYF.

This clone was seen just once. The rearrangement links TRBV2 to TRBJ2-7, with 8 bases that match TRBD1. The V segment lost 5 bases and the J segment 1 base; nucleotides outside the gene matches: 10. This CDR3 spans 16 amino acids. Germline V gene lookup returns CDR1 SNHLY and CDR2 FYNNEI. For the CDR3, the DNA is TGTGCCAGCAGTCTTCCCCGGACAGGGTTGTCCTACGAGCAGTACTTC. This codes for CASSLPRTGLSYEQYF.

The chain has TRBV27 and TRBJ1-2, with TRBD1 matching over 8 bases. The germline CDR1 and CDR2 sequences are MNHEY and SMNVEV (reference sequence). V gave up 8 bases and J gave up 4 bases; unmatched junction bases: 6. This CDR3 spans 13 amino acids. CDR3 residues: CASSRTGTYGYTF. CDR3 nucleotides: TGTGCCAGCTCGAGGACAGGGACCTATGGCTACACCTTC.

The chain carries TRBV9 and TRBJ1-3; D is perhaps TRBD1 (6 bases). CDR3 length equals 16 residues. The V end lost 0 bases, the J end lost 4 bases, and 14 bases lay between the germline ends. Germline V lookup: CDR1 SGDLS, CDR2 YYNGEE. The CDR3 protein is CASSVGRSGAGNTIYF. The CDR3 DNA sequence: TGTGCCAGCAGCGTAGGACGGTCAGGGGCCGGAAACACCATATATTTT.

This clone came up a few times. The V call is TRBV5-8, the J call TRBJ2-3, with D possibly being TRBD1 (5 bases). The CDR3 has 14 amino acids. Trimming left V 7 bases short and J 3 bases short, with 15 bases between. Germline CDR1 and CDR2: SGHTS and YDEGEE. CDR3 region: CASEWGGGTDTQYF. CDR3 DNA sequence: TGTGCCAGCGAATGGGGCGGTGGTACAGATACGCAGTATTTT.

The chain joins TRBV28 to TRBJ1-6; possible D gene TRBD1, 5 bases. CDR1 is MDHEN, CDR2 SYDVKM, per germline. V lost 3 bases and J lost 9, with 18 bases in between. The CDR3 has 16 residues. CDR3 amino acids: CASSLNLGLTLSPLHF. CDR3 coding DNA: TGTGCCAGCAGTTTGAACTTGGGACTGACACTTTCACCCCTCCACTTT.

The chain recombines TRBV11-2 with TRBJ1-4; D call uncertain. The CDR3 is 12 amino acids. V was clipped by 3 bases and J by 5 bases, with 4 bases between them. Germline values: CDR1 SGHAT, CDR2 FQNNGV. The CDR3 sequence: CASSFVNEKLFF. The CDR3 DNA sequence: TGTGCCAGCAGCTTCGTAAATGAAAAACTGTTTTTT.

V is TRBV11-2 and J is TRBJ1-4, with D hard to call. This CDR3 has 12 residues. Germline V gene data show CDR1 as SGHAT and CDR2 as FQNNGV. Trimming took off 1 base at V and 8 bases at J, with 5 bases between the two ends. CDR3 sequence (DNA): TGTGCCAGCAGCTTAGGCTACGAAAAACTGTTTTTT. This encodes CASSLGYEKLFF.

The chain couples TRBV19 to TRBJ2-7; 13 nucleotides line up with TRBD2. CDR1 is LNHDA, CDR2 SQIVND, per germline (reference sequence). CDR3 length: 16 residues. With V trimmed by 0 bases and J by 4 bases, 3 bases remained unmatched. As DNA, the CDR3 is TGTGCCAGTAGTATAGAGGGGACTAGCGGGACTTACGAGCAGTACTTC. The encoded protein is CASSIEGTSGTYEQYF.

The chain is built from TRBV19 and TRBJ2-2; 8 positions agree with TRBD2. The CDR3 has 14 amino acids. Germline V gene sequence: CDR1 LNHDA, CDR2 SQIVND (reference sequence). The junction had 6 bases not matched to a gene; V was cut back by 5 bases and J by 7 bases. The CDR3 coding sequence is TGTGCCAGTAGTTGGAGCGGGAGCGGCGGGGAGCTGTTTTTT. Protein product: CASSWSGSGGELFF.

The V gene is TRBV11-2, the J gene TRBJ2-5, with 7 nucleotides matching TRBD2. CDR3 length: 16 residues. Germline CDR1 SGHAT, CDR2 FQNNGV. V was pared by 4 bases and J by 4 bases, with 12 bases of the junction left unmatched. DNA for the CDR3: TGTGCCAGCAGCTCCCTCGCGGGAGAAGGGATAGAGACCCAGTACTTC. Protein: CASSSLAGEGIETQYF.

For the CDR3, the DNA is TGTGCCAGCAGCACCGCTAGCGGGGGATGGGAGACCCAGTACTTC. Translated, it gives CASSTASGGWETQYF. The chain combines TRBV5-6 with TRBJ2-5, with TRBD2 matching over 10 bases. V lost 4 bases to trimming and J lost 5 bases; unmatched junction nucleotides: 8. CDR1 and CDR2 (germline): SGHDT, YYEEEE. This CDR3 is built from 15 residues.

The chain has TRBV5-1 and TRBJ2-5; 10 bases match TRBD2. The CDR3 is made up of 16 amino acids. V lost 0 bases to trimming and J lost 4 bases; unmatched junction nucleotides: 6. Germline V gives CDR1 SGHRS, CDR2 YFSETQ. This chain's CDR3 is CASSLALASGGETQYF. The CDR3 nucleotides read TGCGCCAGCAGCTTGGCCTTGGCTAGCGGGGGAGAGACCCAGTACTTC.

The gene calls are TRBV6-1 and TRBJ1-5, with D possibly matching TRBD1 (6 bases). Germline CDR1 and CDR2: MNHNS and SASEGT. The CDR3 runs to 14 residues. Trimming took off 7 bases at V and 6 bases at J, with 16 bases between the two ends. As DNA, the CDR3 is TGTGCCAGCAAGTCCCGGGACATTTTTCAGCCCCAGCATTTT. Protein sequence: CASKSRDIFQPQHF.

This chain connects TRBV27 to TRBJ2-1; D ambiguous. This CDR3 is built from 13 residues. CDR1 MNHEY and CDR2 SMNVEV come from the germline V gene (reference sequence). V was trimmed by 5 bases and J by 5 bases, leaving 10 bases between them. The CDR3 region is CASSLSSHNEQFF. The CDR3 nucleotides read TGTGCCAGCAGTCTCTCTAGTCACAATGAGCAGTTCTTC.

The chain has TRBV5-1 and TRBJ2-1; D is uncertain. From germline, CDR1 is SGHRS and CDR2 YFSETQ. Trimming left V 4 bases short and J 0 bases short, with 11 bases between. This CDR3 comprises 15 residues. DNA for the CDR3: TGCGCCAGCAGCATACCGACGGGCTCCTACAATGAGCAGTTCTTC. This gives the protein CASSIPTGSYNEQFF.

The gene calls are TRBV10-3 and TRBJ2-1, with 7 nucleotides matching TRBD2. The V segment lost 10 bases and the J segment 4 bases; nucleotides outside the gene matches: 10. CDR3 length: 14 amino acids. Germline assignment: CDR1 ENHRY and CDR2 SYGVKD. DNA of the CDR3: TGTGCCACGATGACCGGGGGGTCGTACAATGAGCAGTTCTTC. Translated, it gives CATMTGGSYNEQFF.

This chain links TRBV19 with TRBJ1-2, with TRBD1 as a possible D gene (5 bases). Germline V gives CDR1 LNHDA, CDR2 SQIVND (reference sequence). The ends were cut back, 4 bases at V and 8 bases at J, with 20 bases in the middle. This CDR3 spans 15 amino acids. CDR3 amino acids: CASSRPQVWGGGYTF. The DNA for the CDR3 is TGTGCCAGTAGTAGACCACAGGTGTGGGGAGGGGGCTACACCTTC.

The chain employs TRBV7-9 and TRBJ2-1; tentatively, D is TRBD1 (6 bases). The CDR3 spans 15 residues. Germline V gene lookup returns CDR1 SEHNR and CDR2 FQNEAQ (reference sequence). The V end lost 5 bases, the J end lost 6 bases, and 17 bases lay between the germline ends. The CDR3 sequence: CASSHRDKRVNEQFF. The CDR3 bases are TGTGCCAGCAGCCACCGGGACAAACGCGTCAATGAGCAGTTCTTC.